One and the same sample provided the 15 T cell receptor beta chains below, sequenced in a study of T cells in Graves' hyperthyroidism and ophthalmopathy. The investigators amplified TCR beta CDR3 regions from RNA transcripts. A first-round RT-PCR of the TCR CDR3 used the HTBI primer set. TCRdb reprocessed the multiplex PCR reads via MiXCR and lists one record per CDR3 protein. The sample has 490,000 or so distinct CDR3 sequences; about 20% are singletons. The sample consisted of blood. The receptors were gathered from a man aged 35 to 55 with Graves' ophthalmopathy.

This chain uses TRBV9 with TRBJ1-1; TRBD1 agrees at 7 bases. Trimming removed 0 bases from V and 0 bases from J; junction bases left unmatched: 8. This CDR3 region has 17 residues. Per the germline V gene, CDR1 is SGDLS and CDR2 is YYNGEE. CDR3 nucleotides: TGTGCCAGCAGCGTAGCTCCCCGACAGGGAATGAACACTGAAGCTTTCTTT. It encodes CASSVAPRQGMNTEAFF. Complete variable domain (other parts from reference TRBV9 and TRBJ1-1): DSGVTQTPKHLITATGQRVTLRCSPRSGDLSVYWYQQSLDQGLQFLIQYYNGEERAKGNILERFSAQQFPDLHSELNLSSLELGDSALYFCASSVAPRQGMNTEAFFGQGTRLTVV.

This clonotype occurred many times. J is TRBJ2-7 and V is TRBV6-2 or TRBV6-3, with D possibly TRBD1 on 5 matching bases. This CDR3 is built from 16 residues. Trimming took off 7 bases at V and 5 bases at J, with 24 bases between the two ends. Per germline, CDR1 MNHEY and CDR2 SVGEGT. CDR3 nucleotides: TGTGCCAGCAAAGCAGGTCGGCAGCCCGTGGGGCACGAGCAGTACTTC. Translated: CASKAGRQPVGHEQYF.

V gene TRBV5-1 combines with J gene TRBJ2-3; 10 nucleotides line up with TRBD2. CDR1 is SGHRS and CDR2 is YFSETQ in the germline V gene. The trim removed 0 bases at V and 5 bases at J, leaving 6 bases unmatched. The CDR3 loop spans 16 amino acids. CDR3 residues: CASSLERGGRGDTQYF. CDR3 in DNA: TGCGCCAGCAGCTTGGAGCGGGGGGGCCGGGGAGATACGCAGTATTTT.

V usage is TRBV4-1 and J usage is TRBJ2-3, with 8 bases that match TRBD2. The germline CDR1 and CDR2 sequences are MGHRA and YSYEKL. Trimming at V came to 3 bases and at J to 1 base, leaving 9 bases not matched to a gene. The CDR3 has 17 residues. The CDR3 nucleotides are TGCGCCAGCAGCCAGCCTAGACTAGCGACAGGCACAGATACGCAGTATTTT. This encodes CASSQPRLATGTDTQYF.

This clonotype was counted only a few times. The chain recombines TRBV27 with TRBJ2-2; 7 bases line up with TRBD1. The CDR3 is 16 residues long. V gave up 7 bases and J gave up 0 bases; unmatched junction bases: 8. The germline gives CDR1 MNHEY, CDR2 SMNVEV (reference sequence). The CDR3, as DNA: TGTGCCAGCACCCCTGGGACAGCATCGAACACCGGGGAGCTGTTTTTT. Protein sequence: CASTPGTASNTGELFF.

This clonotype has a count of ten or more. The chain is built from TRBV2 and TRBJ2-5, with D possibly TRBD2 on 6 matching bases. Looked up from germline, CDR1 is SNHLY and CDR2 is FYNNEI. Trimming shortened V by 5 bases and J by 4 bases, and 17 bases separated the two germline ends. CDR3 length: 15 residues. CDR3 DNA: TGTGCCAGCAGTCCTAGACTAGTTGGGGGAGAGACCCAGTACTTC. Protein: CASSPRLVGGETQYF.

J is TRBJ2-7 and V is TRBV7-2; D gene ambiguous. Germline V gene data show CDR1 as SGHTA and CDR2 as FQGNSA. Trimming removed 1 base at V and 4 bases at J, with 14 bases between. The CDR3 extends over 15 amino acids. CDR3 bases: TGTGCCAGCAGCTTAGTCGCCTCCCAAAAATACGAGCAGTACTTC. This sequence encodes CASSLVASQKYEQYF.

This clonotype was picked up many times. The chain couples TRBV3-1 to TRBJ1-2, with TRBD1 as a possible D gene (5 bases). The CDR3 covers 15 residues. Germline V lookup: CDR1 LGHDT, CDR2 YNNKEL (reference sequence). V was pared by 0 bases and J by 4 bases, with 12 bases between. The chain's CDR3 is CASSQDIDSGYGYTF. The CDR3 DNA follows: TGTGCCAGCAGCCAAGACATCGACAGCGGCTATGGCTACACCTTC.

Ten or more counts support this clonotype. The V call is TRBV28, the J call TRBJ2-5; unclear D gene. This CDR3 contains 13 residues. V gave up 5 bases and J gave up 5 bases, with 12 bases separating them. Germline CDR1 reads MDHEN; CDR2 reads SYDVKM. CDR3 protein: CASSDPSPETQYF. The CDR3 region has the DNA TGTGCCAGCAGTGACCCGTCCCCGGAGACCCAGTACTTC.

This clonotype has only a few counts. The genes are TRBV4-3 and TRBJ2-3; unclear D gene. Trimming cost V 4 bases and J 2 bases, with 16 bases left between them. Germline values: CDR1 LGHNA, CDR2 YSLEER. The CDR3 is 16 amino acids. This CDR3 reads CASSPDVPQPTDTQYF. CDR3 in DNA: TGCGCCAGCAGCCCGGACGTGCCCCAACCCACAGATACGCAGTATTTT.

In its sample, this clonotype was seen a few times. This rearrangement joins TRBV3-1 to TRBJ1-2; the match to TRBD1 covers 9 bases. Unmatched junction bases numbered 1, after V lost 3 bases and J lost 2 bases. The CDR3 has 14 amino acids. The germline V gene has CDR1 LGHDT and CDR2 YNNKEL (reference sequence). CDR3 DNA sequence: TGTGCCAGCAGCCAGGACAGGGGCAACTATGGCTACACCTTC. This sequence encodes CASSQDRGNYGYTF.

CDR3 sequence: CASSLVQDPYGYTF. CDR3 coding DNA: TGTGCCAGCAGCTTAGTACAGGACCCCTATGGCTACACCTTC. V usage is TRBV11-1 and J usage is TRBJ1-2; tentative D call: TRBD1 (5 bases). CDR3 size: 14 residues. V gave up 1 base and J gave up 4 bases, with 10 bases separating them. Germline CDR1 reads SGHAT; CDR2 reads FQDESV (reference sequence).

This clonotype has at least ten counts. V gene TRBV5-6 combines with J gene TRBJ2-3; TRBD1 matches at 8 bases. CDR1 SGHDT and CDR2 YYEEEE come from the germline V gene. Unmatched junction bases numbered 10, after V lost 1 base and J lost 9 bases. CDR3 length: 15 amino acids. CDR3 DNA: TGTGCCAGCAGCTTGAGGTCTCAGGGGGCAGGGACGCAGTATTTT. This encodes CASSLRSQGAGTQYF.

The V gene is TRBV6-1, the J gene TRBJ2-4; D is undetermined. Germline-derived CDR1 and CDR2 are MNHNS and SASEGT. V lost 1 base and J 7 bases, leaving 2 bases between the germline ends. The CDR3 is 11 residues long. DNA for the CDR3: TGTGCCAGCAGTGAAGTGAACATTCAGTACTTC. It yields the protein CASSEVNIQYF.

The J gene is TRBJ1-5, the V gene TRBV20-1; weak D call: TRBD1 (5 bases). V dropped 4 bases and J dropped 11 bases, with 21 bases sitting between them. Germline loops: CDR1 DFQATT, CDR2 SNEGSKA (reference sequence). CDR3 length: 14 residues. The CDR3 DNA follows: TGCAGTGCTATCGACAGTACCCGGGGATGGGCCCAGCATTTT. This gives the protein CSAIDSTRGWAQHF.